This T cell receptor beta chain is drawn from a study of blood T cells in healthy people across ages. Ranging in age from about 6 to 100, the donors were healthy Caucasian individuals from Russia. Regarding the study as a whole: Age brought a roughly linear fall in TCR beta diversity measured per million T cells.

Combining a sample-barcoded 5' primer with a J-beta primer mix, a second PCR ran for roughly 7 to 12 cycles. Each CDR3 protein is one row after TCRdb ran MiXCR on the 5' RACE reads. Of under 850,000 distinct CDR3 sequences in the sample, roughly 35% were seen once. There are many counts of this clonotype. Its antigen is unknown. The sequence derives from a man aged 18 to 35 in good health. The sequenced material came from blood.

The CDR3 bases are TGCAGCGTTGAATTAGGGGGTGGTGAGACCCAGTACTTC. As protein: CSVELGGGETQYF. The chain carries TRBV29-1 and TRBJ2-5; D is possibly TRBD1 (6 bases). In germline, CDR1 is SQVTM, CDR2 ANQGSEA. V shed 2 bases and J shed 5 bases, with 12 bases lying between them. The CDR3 extends over 13 amino acids.